A single sample is the source of the 27 T cell receptor beta chains below, sequenced in a study of blood T cell repertoires in COVID-19. Here immunoSEQ multiplex PCR was the method, and the copy in TCRdb shows in-frame clones only, minus some. Of approximately 140,000 clones in the sample, 80% are singletons; the top ten hold approximately 13%. What was sequenced was peripheral blood. These receptors all stem from a man aged 55 to 69 with active or convalescent COVID-19.

The chain has TRBV9 and TRBJ1-4, with D unresolved. V shed 0 bases and J shed 11 bases, with 14 bases lying between them. The germline gives CDR1 SGDLS, CDR2 YYNGEE. CDR3 length equals 14 residues. The CDR3 DNA follows: TGTGCCAGCAGCGTAGGTCCCCCAGGCGCCAAACTGTTTTTT. Protein product: CASSVGPPGAKLFF.

The chain recombines TRBV11-3 with TRBJ2-1; TRBD1 agrees at 7 bases. The J segment lost 6 bases and the V segment lost 5 bases, leaving 4 bases of the junction unmatched. Germline assignment: CDR1 SGHNT and CDR2 YENEEA. The CDR3 totals 13 residues. The chain's CDR3 is CASSRRDSNEQFF. CDR3 nucleotide sequence: TGTGCCAGCAGCCGAAGGGACAGCAATGAGCAGTTCTTC.

A few counts support this clone. This chain joins TRBV6-5 and TRBJ2-7; 7 bases agree with TRBD1. This CDR3 is built from 15 residues. Germline V gene sequence: CDR1 MNHEY, CDR2 SVGAGI. V gave up 4 bases and J gave up 2 bases; unmatched junction bases: 8. CDR3 nucleotides: TGTGCCAGCAGTTCTACAGGGGCGAGGACCTACGAGCAGTACTTC. This gives the protein CASSSTGARTYEQYF.

This chain links TRBV11-2 with TRBJ1-3; the match to TRBD1 covers 9 bases. Unmatched junction bases numbered 7, after V lost 5 bases and J lost 2 bases. The CDR3 has 16 amino acids. Germline lookup yields CDR1 SGHAT and CDR2 FQNNGV. CDR3 sequence (DNA): TGTGCCAGCAGCCCTACCTGGACAGGGGCTGGAAACACCATATATTTT. This sequence encodes CASSPTWTGAGNTIYF.

The chain uses TRBV14 and TRBJ2-7, with 7 positions matching TRBD2. V was pared by 0 bases and J by 1 base, with 15 bases of the junction left unmatched. Germline CDR1 SGHDN, CDR2 FVKESK. This CDR3 spans 19 amino acids. The CDR3 is CASSQDKLWRELISYEQYF. CDR3 nucleotide sequence: TGTGCCAGCAGCCAAGATAAACTATGGCGGGAGTTAATATCCTACGAGCAGTACTTC.

The V gene is TRBV7-2, the J gene TRBJ1-5; D is possibly TRBD1 (6 bases). The V and J ends lost 2 bases and 1 base respectively, with 9 bases between them. This CDR3 is built from 15 residues. The germline V gene encodes CDR1 SGHTA and CDR2 FQGNSA. CDR3 coding DNA: TGTGCCAGCAGCTTAACCGGACAGAGCAATCAGCCCCAGCATTTT. This encodes CASSLTGQSNQPQHF.

This sequence joins TRBV19 and TRBJ1-5; D is undetermined. From germline, CDR1 is LNHDA and CDR2 SQIVND (reference sequence). The V and J ends lost 11 bases and 5 bases respectively, with 16 bases between them. CDR3 size: 13 residues. The CDR3 reads CASSTEEDQPQHF. CDR3 in DNA: TGTGCCTCCTCAACAGAGGAGGATCAGCCCCAGCATTTT.

This chain joins TRBV15 and TRBJ2-7, with a possible D match to TRBD1 (5 bases). The CDR3 has 13 residues. The germline gives CDR1 LNHNV, CDR2 YYDKDF (reference sequence). V was trimmed by 6 bases and J by 6 bases, leaving 15 bases between them. The CDR3 spells CATRWGRSGEQYF. In DNA form, the CDR3 reads TGTGCCACCAGGTGGGGCAGGTCAGGCGAGCAGTACTTC.

This chain links TRBV19 with TRBJ1-2; a weak D match, TRBD1 (5 bases). Trimming cost V 7 bases and J 8 bases, with 20 bases left between them. CDR1 and CDR2 from the germline V gene are LNHDA and SQIVND (reference sequence). This CDR3 has 14 amino acids. The DNA of the CDR3 is TGTGCCAGTACAACAGGCTCCCTCGGGCGCGGCTACACCTTC. This encodes CASTTGSLGRGYTF.

This clone showed up just a few times. V usage is TRBV27 and J usage is TRBJ1-2, with D maybe TRBD1 (6 bases). Trimming removed 0 bases at V and 6 bases at J, with 17 bases between. The CDR3 spans 16 residues. The germline CDR1 and CDR2 sequences are MNHEY and SMNVEV (reference sequence). DNA for the CDR3: TGTGCCAGCAGTTTATCTCCGGGACAACAGGGCCATGGCTACACCTTC. This sequence encodes CASSLSPGQQGHGYTF.

This clone was observed once. The genes are TRBV27 and TRBJ2-7, with TRBD1 matching 9 bases. Trimming took 6 bases from V and 3 from J; bases not matched to a gene: 3. CDR1 is MNHEY, CDR2 SMNVEV, per germline (reference sequence). This CDR3 is built from 13 residues. In nucleotides, the CDR3 is TGTGCCAGCAGACGGACAGGGGTCTACGAGCAGTACTTC. Translating gives CASRRTGVYEQYF.

The chain recombines TRBV5-1 with TRBJ2-5; D uncertain. The CDR3 length is 13 residues. Germline V gives CDR1 SGHRS, CDR2 YFSETQ. V lost 1 base to trimming and J lost 2 bases, with 6 bases between them. The CDR3 region is CASSLPNQETQYF. The CDR3 DNA sequence: TGCGCCAGCAGCTTGCCAAATCAAGAGACCCAGTACTTC. The variable domain in full, completed from reference TRBV5-1 and TRBJ2-5, reads KAGVTQTPRYLIKTRGQQVTLSCSPISGHRSVSWYQQTPGQGLQFLFEYFSETQRNKGNFPGRFSGRQFSNSRSEMNVSTLELGDSALYLCASSLPNQETQYFGPGTRLLVL.

The genes are TRBV27 and TRBJ2-1; 15 bases line up with TRBD2. The CDR3 contains 15 residues. V shed 4 bases, J shed 5 bases, and the junction held 0 bases outside the gene matches. The germline V gene encodes CDR1 MNHEY and CDR2 SMNVEV (reference sequence). The CDR3 DNA sequence: TGTGCCAGCAGTTGGACTAGCGGGAGGGACAATGAGCAGTTCTTC. The encoded protein is CASSWTSGRDNEQFF.

This chain joins TRBV2 and TRBJ2-7; TRBD2 aligns across 10 bases. The CDR3 sequence is 15 residues long. The junction had 8 bases not matched to a gene; V was cut back by 6 bases and J by 3 bases. Germline CDR1 is SNHLY and CDR2 is FYNNEI. Here the CDR3 DNA reads TGTGCCAGCAGGGAAACTAGCGGGAAGTTCTACGAGCAGTACTTC. Its translation: CASRETSGKFYEQYF. Full variable domain (missing parts from reference TRBV2 and TRBJ2-7): EPEVTQTPSHQVTQMGQEVILRCVPISNHLYFYWYRQILGQKVEFLVSFYNNEISEKSEIFDDQFSVERPDGSNFTLKIRSTKLEDSAMYFCASRETSGKFYEQYFGPGTRLTVT.

The genes are TRBV30 and TRBJ1-6; D is ambiguous. CDR3 size: 14 residues. From germline, CDR1 is GTSNPN and CDR2 SVGIG (reference sequence). Between the trimmed V and J ends, which lost 0 bases and 7 bases, there was a span of 10 bases. The CDR3: CAWSVVALNSPLHF. Here the CDR3 DNA reads TGTGCCTGGAGTGTGGTCGCGTTAAATTCACCCCTCCACTTT.

The CDR3 bases are TGTGCCAGCAGCTTTGGCCAGGGTCCCGCTTTCTTT. Translated, it gives CASSFGQGPAFF. V usage is TRBV11-2 and J usage is TRBJ1-1; weak D call: TRBD1 (5 bases). The V end was cut by 3 bases, the J end by 11 bases, with 13 bases between. The CDR3 covers 12 residues. Germline V gene data show CDR1 as SGHAT and CDR2 as FQNNGV.

The DNA for the CDR3 is TGTGCCGCCAGGACAGGGAGCAATCAGCCCCAGCATTTT. This translates into CAARTGSNQPQHF. The chain combines TRBV6-5 with TRBJ1-5; 8 nucleotides match TRBD1. Looked up from germline, CDR1 is MNHEY and CDR2 is SVGAGI. CDR3 length: 13 amino acids. After removal of 11 bases from V and 1 base from J, the junction contained 4 bases not matched to a gene.

The CDR3, as DNA: TGTGCCAGCAGCCCCGGGACCCAGGGAGGCTACGAGCAGTACTTC. It is translated as CASSPGTQGGYEQYF. The V call is TRBV9, the J call TRBJ2-7, with a weak D call TRBD2 (6 bases). The germline gives CDR1 SGDLS, CDR2 YYNGEE. V was pared by 4 bases and J by 3 bases, with 17 bases between. The CDR3 sequence is 15 residues long.

Ten or more counts support this clone. The rearrangement uses TRBV19 and TRBJ2-2, with 9 bases matching TRBD2. J lost 7 bases, V lost 4 bases, and 7 bases had no gene match. CDR3 length equals 15 residues. Germline V gene data show CDR1 as LNHDA and CDR2 as SQIVND (reference sequence). In DNA, the CDR3 is TGTGCCAGTAGTACCCGGACTAGCGAAGGCGGGGAGCTGTTTTTT. Translating gives CASSTRTSEGGELFF.

V gene TRBV7-9 combines with J gene TRBJ2-2; 14 bases agree with TRBD2. The germline gives CDR1 SEHNR, CDR2 FQNEAQ (reference sequence). This CDR3 region has 18 residues. Unmatched junction bases numbered 5, after V lost 5 bases and J lost 0 bases. The CDR3 DNA follows: TGTGCCAGCAGCACGACTAGCGGGAGGGCCCCGAACACCGGGGAGCTGTTTTTT. Its translation is CASSTTSGRAPNTGELFF.

This clone was seen only a few times. V is TRBV5-1 and J is TRBJ2-1; 7 bases align to TRBD2. Germline-derived CDR1 and CDR2 are SGHRS and YFSETQ. Trimming took 4 bases from V and 7 from J; bases not matched to a gene: 14. This CDR3 is 16 amino acids long. In DNA form, the CDR3 reads TGCGCCAGCAGCAAGGTAGTGGGCGGGAGCGTGAATGAGCAGTTCTTC. Translating gives CASSKVVGGSVNEQFF.

The chain combines TRBV29-1 with TRBJ1-1; 7 nucleotides agree with TRBD1. This CDR3 region has 12 residues. Losses at the gene ends were 6 bases for V and 0 bases for J; bases not matched to a gene: 1. Germline V gives CDR1 SQVTM, CDR2 ANQGSEA. The CDR3 spells CSVGTVNTEAFF. In DNA form, the CDR3 reads TGCAGCGTGGGGACAGTGAACACTGAAGCTTTCTTT.

This clone appeared a few times. The gene calls are TRBV27 and TRBJ2-7; 8 nucleotides line up with TRBD1. This CDR3 is 18 amino acids long. With V trimmed by 0 bases and J by 1 base, 11 bases remained unmatched. Germline V gene data show CDR1 as MNHEY and CDR2 as SMNVEV (reference sequence). CDR3 coding DNA: TGTGCCAGCAGTTTATCTGGTTTATGGGACAGGAGATCCTACGAGCAGTACTTC. It specifies CASSLSGLWDRRSYEQYF.

This rearrangement joins TRBV7-2 to TRBJ2-6; 10 nucleotides line up with TRBD2. J gave up 1 base and V 0 bases, and 9 bases lay outside the gene matches. Germline CDR1 reads SGHTA; CDR2 reads FQGNSA. The CDR3 sequence is 20 residues long. The CDR3 reads CASSLAALAGVGSGANVLTF. The CDR3 DNA follows: TGTGCCAGCAGCTTAGCGGCTCTAGCGGGAGTTGGGTCTGGGGCCAACGTCCTGACTTTC.

Notes on this clone: Other DNA sequences from this sample encode an identical CDR3 as well. The gene calls are TRBV27 and TRBJ1-4; weak D call: TRBD1 (6 bases). The CDR3 length is 14 residues. Between the trimmed V and J ends, which lost 6 bases and 3 bases, there was a span of 11 bases. Germline-derived CDR1 and CDR2 are MNHEY and SMNVEV (reference sequence). As DNA, the CDR3 is TGTGCCAGCAGCCTGGGGGCGGCTAATGAAAAACTGTTTTTT. Its translation is CASSLGAANEKLFF.

Only one count was recorded for this clone. V usage is TRBV10-3 and J usage is TRBJ2-1; no firm D call. Germline-derived CDR1 and CDR2 are ENHRY and SYGVKD. Trimming left V 6 bases short and J 0 bases short, with 6 bases between. This CDR3 comprises 13 residues. CDR3 nucleotides: TGTGCCATCAGGGGCAGCTCCTACAATGAGCAGTTCTTC. It yields the protein CAIRGSSYNEQFF.

The chain joins TRBV28 to TRBJ2-1; the match to TRBD1 covers 12 bases. Germline-derived CDR1 and CDR2 are MDHEN and SYDVKM. V was clipped by 5 bases and J by 2 bases; unmatched bases: 1. This CDR3 is built from 15 residues. The CDR3 spells CASSGTGGPYNEQFF. CDR3 nucleotides: TGTGCCAGCAGTGGGACAGGGGGCCCCTACAATGAGCAGTTCTTC.